These 21 T cell receptor beta chains came from one sample sequenced in a study of cytomegalovirus exposure and HLA in healthy donors. PCR used 60 Vbeta primers and 13 Jbeta primers. Sequenced by immunoSEQ multiplex PCR; TCRdb stores in-frame clones only, minus some. The sample spans about 210,000 clones; the ten largest clones claim roughly 0.98%. What was sequenced was PBMCs. These receptors originate from a woman aged 25 to 39 in good health and CMV-seropositive.

Turning to this clone: Other DNA sequences from this sample encode an identical CDR3 as well. The genes are TRBV5-1 and TRBJ1-1; unclear D gene. The germline V and J ends were trimmed by 0 bases and 5 bases, with 8 bases remaining between them. CDR3 size: 13 residues. CDR1 and CDR2 from the germline V gene are SGHRS and YFSETQ. CDR3 DNA sequence: TGCGCCAGCAGCTTGGCCCCCGAGACTGAAGCTTTCTTT. Translation: CASSLAPETEAFF. The whole variable domain, remainder taken from reference TRBV5-1 and TRBJ1-1, is KAGVTQTPRYLIKTRGQQVTLSCSPISGHRSVSWYQQTPGQGLQFLFEYFSETQRNKGNFPGRFSGRQFSNSRSEMNVSTLELGDSALYLCASSLAPETEAFFGQGTRLTVV.

The chain couples TRBV11-2 to TRBJ1-1; 7 positions match TRBD1. V was clipped by 8 bases and J by 8 bases; unmatched bases: 8. The CDR3 loop spans 12 amino acids. From germline, CDR1 is SGHAT and CDR2 FQNNGV. CDR3 residues: CASGPGGMEAFF. The CDR3 DNA is TGTGCCAGCGGACCAGGGGGAATGGAAGCTTTCTTT.

The chain has TRBV6-1 and TRBJ1-2, with unresolved D. CDR1 and CDR2 from the germline V gene are MNHNS and SASEGT. V shed 1 base and J shed 4 bases, with 4 bases lying between them. This CDR3 is 12 amino acids long. Here the CDR3 reads CASSEDSYGYTF. DNA of the CDR3: TGTGCCAGCAGTGAAGACAGCTATGGCTACACCTTC.

In nucleotides, the CDR3 is TGCGCCAGCAGCTTGTGGGGGGTTCCGCCCCTCCACTTT. Its protein product is CASSLWGVPPLHF. This sequence joins TRBV5-1 and TRBJ1-6, with D possibly TRBD1 on 5 matching bases. This CDR3 contains 13 residues. With 1 base removed from V and 13 bases from J, the gap between germline ends came to 12 bases. Germline V gene lookup returns CDR1 SGHRS and CDR2 YFSETQ. The full variable domain, with the rest looked up from reference TRBV5-1 and TRBJ1-6, is KAGVTQTPRYLIKTRGQQVTLSCSPISGHRSVSWYQQTPGQGLQFLFEYFSETQRNKGNFPGRFSGRQFSNSRSEMNVSTLELGDSALYLCASSLWGVPPLHFGNGTRLTVT.

The J gene is TRBJ2-7, the V gene TRBV6-6, with 8 bases aligning to TRBD1. The CDR3 is 12 amino acids. Germline values: CDR1 MNHNY, CDR2 SVGAGI (reference sequence). The V and J ends lost 4 bases and 10 bases, in that order; junction bases with no gene match: 6. CDR3 sequence reads: CASSFDRGLQYF. As DNA, the CDR3 is TGTGCCAGCAGTTTCGACAGGGGCCTCCAGTACTTC.

The rearrangement uses TRBV7-6 and TRBJ1-2, with D tentatively TRBD1 (5 bases). The CDR3 runs 13 residues. Germline V gives CDR1 SGHVS, CDR2 FNYEAQ. Trimming removed 2 bases from V and 7 bases from J, with 11 bases in between. The CDR3 DNA sequence: TGTGCCAGCAGCTTACAGGGAATTGGTGGCTACACCTTC. Amino acids: CASSLQGIGGYTF.

This chain uses TRBV7-2 with TRBJ2-3, with TRBD2 matching over 16 bases. Germline trimming cut 1 base from V and 5 bases from J; bases unmatched to any gene: 6. Germline V gene data show CDR1 as SGHTA and CDR2 as FQGNSA. The CDR3 is made up of 18 amino acids. CDR3 sequence reads: CASSLGGTSGGAGDTQYF. DNA for the CDR3: TGTGCCAGCAGCTTAGGGGGGACTAGCGGGGGGGCCGGAGATACGCAGTATTTT.

J is TRBJ1-2 and V is TRBV4-1, with TRBD1 as a possible D gene (5 bases). The CDR3 loop spans 15 amino acids. V was clipped by 3 bases and J by 4 bases, with 15 bases between them. CDR1 is MGHRA, CDR2 YSYEKL, per germline. The DNA of the CDR3 is TGCGCCAGCAGCCACAGGGTGAAGGGGTCCTATGGCTACACCTTC. It is translated as CASSHRVKGSYGYTF.

The CDR3 DNA follows: TGTGCCAGCTCAGACAGAACAAGGGGCGTCACTGAAGCTTTCTTT. It codes for CASSDRTRGVTEAFF. The rearrangement joins TRBV18 to TRBJ1-1, with D possibly matching TRBD1 (5 bases). The CDR3 runs to 15 residues. V dropped 5 bases and J dropped 4 bases, with 17 bases sitting between them. From germline, CDR1 is KGHSH and CDR2 LQKENI.

The chain has TRBV7-8 and TRBJ2-1; D is possibly TRBD1 (6 bases). The CDR3 is made up of 14 amino acids. Germline-derived CDR1 and CDR2 are SGHVS and FQNEAQ. V was clipped by 3 bases and J by 5 bases, with 11 bases between them. CDR3 in amino acids: CASSFRDIDNEQFF. The CDR3 DNA sequence: TGTGCCAGCAGCTTCCGGGACATTGACAATGAGCAGTTCTTC.

The rearrangement uses TRBV7-7 and TRBJ2-1; 10 nucleotides match TRBD2. V lost 5 bases and J lost 8; bases outside the gene matches: 9. This CDR3 is 15 amino acids long. From germline, CDR1 is SSHAT and CDR2 FNYEAQ (reference sequence). CDR3 amino acids: CASSPVALAGDEQFF. In nucleotides, the CDR3 is TGTGCCAGCAGCCCAGTGGCCCTAGCGGGGGATGAGCAGTTCTTC.

This sequence joins TRBV9 and TRBJ1-1; 11 bases are a match to TRBD1. CDR1 is SGDLS and CDR2 is YYNGEE in the germline V gene. After removal of 4 bases from V and 6 bases from J, the junction contained 8 bases not matched to a gene. The CDR3 totals 15 residues. The CDR3 loop is CASSSSDRGRAEAFF. The CDR3 bases are TGTGCCAGCAGCTCCTCGGACAGGGGGCGAGCTGAAGCTTTCTTT.

The CDR3, as DNA: TGTGCCAGCATAACCGGGACAGGGGTTTTCTACGAGCAGTACTTC. This encodes CASITGTGVFYEQYF. The V call is TRBV6-1, the J call TRBJ2-7; 10 bases fit TRBD1. Germline assignment: CDR1 MNHNS and CDR2 SASEGT. Unmatched junction bases numbered 9, after V lost 7 bases and J lost 3 bases. The CDR3 runs to 15 residues.

The chain is built from TRBV4-1 and TRBJ2-5; 7 bases line up with TRBD1. The CDR3 length is 16 residues. CDR1 and CDR2 from the germline V gene are MGHRA and YSYEKL. The ends lost 1 base at V and 3 bases at J; junction bases unmatched: 8. The CDR3 spells CASSQALGQLEETQYF. DNA of the CDR3: TGCGCCAGCAGCCAAGCTTTGGGACAGCTGGAAGAGACCCAGTACTTC.

V usage is TRBV5-6 and J usage is TRBJ1-2; D call uncertain. Germline V CDR1 and CDR2: SGHDT, YYEEEE. The length of the CDR3 is 13 residues. V was pared by 0 bases and J by 3 bases, with 6 bases between. As DNA, the CDR3 is TGTGCCAGCAGCTTGGCGGCGGACTATGGCTACACCTTC. Its translation: CASSLAADYGYTF.

The chain links TRBV2 to TRBJ2-5; D perhaps matches TRBD1 (5 bases). Trimming removed 5 bases at V and 2 bases at J, with 18 bases between. CDR1 and CDR2 (germline): SNHLY, FYNNEI. The CDR3 loop spans 16 amino acids. This CDR3 reads CASSQGRKSRQETQYF. For the CDR3, the DNA is TGTGCCAGCAGTCAGGGAAGGAAGAGCAGACAAGAGACCCAGTACTTC. Together with reference TRBV2 and TRBJ2-5, the CDR3 gives the full variable domain: EPEVTQTPSHQVTQMGQEVILRCVPISNHLYFYWYRQILGQKVEFLVSFYNNEISEKSEIFDDQFSVERPDGSNFTLKIRSTKLEDSAMYFCASSQGRKSRQETQYFGPGTRLLVL.

Comment on this clone: Other DNA sequences in the sample encode the same CDR3. The chain recombines TRBV28 with TRBJ2-7; D may be TRBD2 (5 bases). The CDR3 is 12 amino acids. Germline assignment: CDR1 MDHEN and CDR2 SYDVKM. Trimming removed 8 bases at V and 4 bases at J, with 12 bases between. Here the CDR3 DNA reads TGTGCCAGCGCCGAGCGGTCTTACGAGCAGTACTTC. Protein product: CASAERSYEQYF.

The CDR3 is CASSSIQGSNSPLHF. The CDR3 bases are TGTGCCAGCAGCTCAATACAGGGGTCTAATTCACCCCTCCACTTT. The chain couples TRBV5-4 to TRBJ1-6; 7 nucleotides line up with TRBD1. The germline gives CDR1 SGHNT, CDR2 YYREEE (reference sequence). The CDR3 has 15 residues. The trim removed 3 bases at V and 6 bases at J, leaving 6 bases unmatched.

V is TRBV7-7 and J is TRBJ1-4; a possible D gene is TRBD1 (6 bases). The CDR3 loop spans 14 amino acids. CDR1 is SSHAT and CDR2 is FNYEAQ in the germline V gene (reference sequence). Between the trimmed V and J ends, which lost 5 bases and 7 bases, there was a span of 14 bases. CDR3 protein: CASSRGGIGEKLFF. DNA of the CDR3: TGTGCCAGCAGCAGAGGGGGTATAGGTGAAAAACTGTTTTTT.

This sequence joins TRBV6-6 and TRBJ2-3, with 7 bases aligning to TRBD2. The CDR3 spans 14 residues. The junction had 13 bases not matched to a gene; V was cut back by 10 bases and J by 6 bases. CDR1 is MNHNY, CDR2 SVGAGI, per germline (reference sequence). The DNA for the CDR3 is TGTGCCACGCGACGGGCGGGGGTAGGGGATACGCAGTATTTT. Translating gives CATRRAGVGDTQYF.

The genes are TRBV12-5 and TRBJ2-1; 8 positions match TRBD2. CDR3 size: 17 residues. The V segment lost 1 base and the J segment 0 bases; nucleotides outside the gene matches: 5. The germline gives CDR1 LGHNT, CDR2 FRNRAP. The CDR3 DNA sequence: TGTGCTAGTGGTTTGGAACGGGGGGGAAGCTCCTACAATGAGCAGTTCTTC. As protein: CASGLERGGSSYNEQFF.